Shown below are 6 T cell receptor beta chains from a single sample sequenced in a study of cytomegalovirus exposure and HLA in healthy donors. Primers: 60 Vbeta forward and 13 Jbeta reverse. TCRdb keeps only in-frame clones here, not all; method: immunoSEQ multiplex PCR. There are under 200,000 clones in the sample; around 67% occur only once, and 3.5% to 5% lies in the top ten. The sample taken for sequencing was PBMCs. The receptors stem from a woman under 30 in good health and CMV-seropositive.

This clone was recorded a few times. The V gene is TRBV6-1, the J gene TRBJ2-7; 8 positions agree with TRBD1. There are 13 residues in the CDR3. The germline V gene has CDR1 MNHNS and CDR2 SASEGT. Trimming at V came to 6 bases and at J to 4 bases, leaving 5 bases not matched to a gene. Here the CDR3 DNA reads TGTGCCAGCAGGCGGCAGGGGGCATACGAGCAGTACTTC. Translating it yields CASRRQGAYEQYF.

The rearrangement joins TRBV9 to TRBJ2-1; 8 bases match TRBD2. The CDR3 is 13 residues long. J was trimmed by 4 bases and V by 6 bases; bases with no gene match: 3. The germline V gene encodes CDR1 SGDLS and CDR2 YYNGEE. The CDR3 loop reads CASNREGYNEQFF. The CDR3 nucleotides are TGTGCCAGCAATCGGGAGGGGTACAATGAGCAGTTCTTC.

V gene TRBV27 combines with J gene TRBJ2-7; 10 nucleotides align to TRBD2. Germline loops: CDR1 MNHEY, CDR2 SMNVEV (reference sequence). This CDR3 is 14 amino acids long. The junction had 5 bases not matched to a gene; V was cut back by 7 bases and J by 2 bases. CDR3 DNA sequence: TGTGCCAGCAAATGGACTAGCGGCCCCTACGAGCAGTACTTC. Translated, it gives CASKWTSGPYEQYF.

The CDR3 protein is CASSEYDRVDDGYTF. Written as DNA, the CDR3 is TGTGCCAGCAGTGAGTATGACAGGGTAGACGATGGCTACACCTTC. The chain has TRBV2 and TRBJ1-2; 7 bases are a match to TRBD1. Germline V gives CDR1 SNHLY, CDR2 FYNNEI. With 3 bases clipped from V and 6 bases from J, the junction kept 10 bases outside the gene matches. This CDR3 contains 15 residues.

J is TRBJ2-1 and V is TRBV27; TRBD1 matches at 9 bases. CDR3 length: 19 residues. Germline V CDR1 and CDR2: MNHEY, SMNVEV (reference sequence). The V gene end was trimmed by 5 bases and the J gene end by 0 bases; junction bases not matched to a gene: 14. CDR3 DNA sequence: TGTGCCAGCAGTCGAAGCGGGACAGGGAGGTGGAGCTCCTACAATGAGCAGTTCTTC. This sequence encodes CASSRSGTGRWSSYNEQFF.

The CDR3 here is CASSAGGSHTEAFF. CDR3 in DNA: TGTGCCAGTAGTGCAGGGGGCAGTCACACTGAAGCTTTCTTT. The V call is TRBV19, the J call TRBJ1-1, with 8 bases identical to TRBD1. The ends lost 5 bases at V and 3 bases at J; junction bases unmatched: 5. The CDR3 consists of 14 residues. The germline V gene has CDR1 LNHDA and CDR2 SQIVND (reference sequence).